The sequence of this TCR beta chain was determined in a study of blood T cell repertoires in COVID-19. Original processing notes: Using reference gene primer amplification, nucleated cell counts were estimated. Profiling relied on immunoSEQ multiplex PCR, and the TCRdb table lists in-frame clones only, not all of them. That table furnishes V, J and clone size, whereas the DNA furnished D and trimming. The data show 110,000 or so clones, approximately 81% seen once. V trimming: 4 bases; J trimming: 9 bases; junction bases outside the gene matches: 2. This CDR3 is 13 amino acids long. The V gene's germline CDR1 is SGHDT and CDR2 YYEEEE.

What was sequenced was peripheral blood. V gene TRBV5-6 combines with J gene TRBJ1-6; 9 nucleotides agree with TRBD1. This TCR derives from a man aged 50 to 60 with acute or convalescent COVID-19. The DNA for the CDR3 is TGTGCCAGCAGCCGGGACAGGGTTTCACCCCTCCACTTT. Its translation: CASSRDRVSPLHF.